This entry lists 20 T cell receptor beta chains sequenced from one sample in a study of shared clonotypes between healthy human individuals. Method: immunoSEQ multiplex PCR; TCRdb's copy keeps in-frame clones and lacks some. This table holds 2,100,000 or so clones, approximately 94% found once. The sequenced material came from naive CD4+ T cells sorted from blood. Subset: CD45RA+ positively selected. These receptors all come from a man younger than 30 in good health.

The count of this clone is one. This rearrangement joins TRBV2 to TRBJ2-5; D not certain. Germline V CDR1 and CDR2: SNHLY, FYNNEI. Trimming took 3 bases from V and 7 from J, leaving 12 bases between them. The CDR3 totals 13 residues. CDR3 in amino acids: CASSDPSRRTQYF. Here the CDR3 DNA reads TGTGCCAGCAGTGATCCTAGTAGACGGACCCAGTACTTC. Using reference TRBV2 and TRBJ2-5 for the parts outside the CDR3, the full variable domain is EPEVTQTPSHQVTQMGQEVILRCVPISNHLYFYWYRQILGQKVEFLVSFYNNEISEKSEIFDDQFSVERPDGSNFTLKIRSTKLEDSAMYFCASSDPSRRTQYFGPGTRLLVL.

The chain combines TRBV19 with TRBJ1-5, with 10 bases aligning to TRBD1. V dropped 7 bases and J dropped 7; count of bases not matched to a gene: 13. Germline assignment: CDR1 LNHDA and CDR2 SQIVND (reference sequence). This CDR3 has 16 residues. The CDR3 loop reads CASISLGQGVGQPQHF. The CDR3, as DNA: TGTGCCAGTATCTCTCTCGGACAGGGGGTAGGCCAGCCCCAGCATTTT.

A word on this clone: Other DNA sequences within the sample encode an identical CDR3. The V and J genes are TRBV2 and TRBJ1-2; 8 bases fit TRBD1. The CDR3 totals 14 residues. CDR1 and CDR2 (germline): SNHLY, FYNNEI. V lost 6 bases, J lost 0 bases, and 3 bases stayed unmatched. CDR3 in DNA: TGTGCCAGCAGGGGACAGGCATCTAACTATGGCTACACCTTC. Translation: CASRGQASNYGYTF.

The rearrangement uses TRBV7-9 and TRBJ1-3, with 8 bases lining up with TRBD1. V lost 1 base, J lost 7 bases, and 9 bases stayed unmatched. The CDR3 loop spans 16 amino acids. Looked up from germline, CDR1 is SEHNR and CDR2 is FQNEAQ (reference sequence). The CDR3: CASSLEGQGKRNTIYF. CDR3 nucleotides: TGTGCCAGCAGCTTAGAAGGACAGGGAAAAAGGAACACCATATATTTT.

The rearrangement links TRBV4-3 to TRBJ2-1, with TRBD2 matching 9 bases. Germline V gene lookup returns CDR1 LGHNA and CDR2 YSLEER. V was pared by 0 bases and J by 8 bases, with 11 bases of the junction left unmatched. This CDR3 contains 17 residues. CDR3 residues: CASSQDSGLAGNYEQFF. The CDR3 nucleotides read TGCGCCAGCAGCCAAGATTCGGGGCTAGCGGGAAACTATGAGCAGTTCTTC.

The J gene is TRBJ2-3, the V gene TRBV6-5; weak D call: TRBD2 (6 bases). The CDR3 extends over 16 amino acids. Deletions cut 0 bases from V and 2 bases from J, with 12 bases between. CDR1 and CDR2 from the germline V gene are MNHEY and SVGAGI. The CDR3 coding sequence is TGTGCCAGCAGTTACTCCGGGACTTCCTACACAGATACGCAGTATTTT. Protein sequence: CASSYSGTSYTDTQYF.

This clone was found once. The rearrangement links TRBV6-1 to TRBJ2-7; D is ambiguous. The CDR3 has 11 amino acids. Germline V gene sequence: CDR1 MNHNS, CDR2 SASEGT. The V end was cut by 3 bases, the J end by 6 bases, with 6 bases between. Here the CDR3 reads CASSEFGEQYF. In DNA form, the CDR3 reads TGTGCCAGCAGTGAGTTTGGCGAGCAGTACTTC.

The V and J genes are TRBV6-5 and TRBJ2-1; TRBD2 agrees at 8 bases. The CDR3 runs 15 residues. J was trimmed by 5 bases and V by 2 bases; bases with no gene match: 5. The germline V gene has CDR1 MNHEY and CDR2 SVGAGI. CDR3 coding DNA: TGTGCCAGCAGTTACATTGGAGCGGGAGACAATGAGCAGTTCTTC. Amino acids: CASSYIGAGDNEQFF.

The rearrangement joins TRBV19 to TRBJ1-1; TRBD1 matches 9 bases. The V segment lost 7 bases and the J segment 1 base; nucleotides outside the gene matches: 4. This CDR3 is built from 14 residues. Germline values: CDR1 LNHDA, CDR2 SQIVND (reference sequence). The CDR3 is CASTRDRENTEAFF. The DNA of the CDR3 is TGTGCCAGTACGCGGGACAGGGAGAACACTGAAGCTTTCTTT. The full variable domain, its missing parts supplied by reference TRBV19 and TRBJ1-1, is DGGITQSPKYLFRKEGQNVTLSCEQNLNHDAMYWYRQDPGQGLRLIYYSQIVNDFQKGDIAEGYSVSREKKESFPLTVTSAQKNPTAFYLCASTRDRENTEAFFGQGTRLTVV.

This chain links TRBV7-2 with TRBJ2-2, with TRBD2 matching over 11 bases. Germline V lookup: CDR1 SGHTA, CDR2 FQGNSA. The length of the CDR3 is 15 residues. Trimming removed 5 bases from V and 6 bases from J; junction bases left unmatched: 5. CDR3 sequence reads: CASSISGRAPGELFF. CDR3 bases: TGTGCCAGCAGCATTAGCGGGAGGGCCCCCGGGGAGCTGTTTTTT.

J is TRBJ2-7 and V is TRBV7-2; D is possibly TRBD2 (6 bases). Deletions cut 5 bases from V and 0 bases from J, with 17 bases between. CDR3 length: 16 amino acids. Germline values: CDR1 SGHTA, CDR2 FQGNSA. The CDR3 DNA is TGTGCCAGCAGCCCAGGGACTGTTCGTAGCTCCTACGAGCAGTACTTC. As protein: CASSPGTVRSSYEQYF. Variable domain in full (rest from reference TRBV7-2 and TRBJ2-7): GAGVSQSPSNKVTEKGKDVELRCDPISGHTALYWYRQSLGQGLEFLIYFQGNSAPDKSGLPSDRFSAERTGGSVSTLTIQRTQQEDSAVYLCASSPGTVRSSYEQYFGPGTRLTVT.

The chain uses TRBV10-3 and TRBJ1-3; D gene ambiguous. The CDR3 covers 12 residues. Per germline, CDR1 ENHRY and CDR2 SYGVKD. V was trimmed by 6 bases and J by 0 bases, leaving 3 bases between them. The CDR3 nucleotides are TGTGCCATCAGGAACTCTGGAAACACCATATATTTT. The encoded protein is CAIRNSGNTIYF.

This chain connects TRBV7-9 to TRBJ1-1, with 7 bases identical to TRBD1. After removal of 6 bases from V and 3 bases from J, the junction contained 1 base not matched to a gene. Germline V lookup: CDR1 SEHNR, CDR2 FQNEAQ (reference sequence). CDR3 length: 12 residues. CDR3 sequence (DNA): TGTGCCAGCAGAGGGGGCGACACTGAAGCTTTCTTT. Amino acid sequence: CASRGGDTEAFF.

V gene TRBV9 combines with J gene TRBJ2-7; no definite D call. The germline gives CDR1 SGDLS, CDR2 YYNGEE. Trimming stripped 0 bases from V and 5 bases from J, with 15 bases between. CDR3 length: 15 residues. The CDR3 DNA follows: TGTGCCAGCAGCGTAGCCCTAGTAGGTATCGACGAGCAGTACTTC. Its protein is CASSVALVGIDEQYF. The variable domain in full, with the rest retrieved from reference TRBV9 and TRBJ2-7, is DSGVTQTPKHLITATGQRVTLRCSPRSGDLSVYWYQQSLDQGLQFLIQYYNGEERAKGNILERFSAQQFPDLHSELNLSSLELGDSALYFCASSVALVGIDEQYFGPGTRLTVT.

This chain connects TRBV5-4 to TRBJ2-2; no clear D gene. The CDR3 has 14 residues. The germline V and J ends were trimmed by 1 base and 2 bases, with 6 bases remaining between them. The germline gives CDR1 SGHNT, CDR2 YYREEE (reference sequence). In nucleotides, the CDR3 is TGTGCCAGCAGCTTGTACGGAAACACCGGGGAGCTGTTTTTT. This sequence encodes CASSLYGNTGELFF. The full variable domain, in which reference TRBV5-4 and TRBJ2-2 provide the parts outside the CDR3, is ETGVTQSPTHLIKTRGQQVTLRCSSQSGHNTVSWYQQALGQGPQFIFQYYREEENGRGNFPPRFSGLQFPNYSSELNVNALELDDSALYLCASSLYGNTGELFFGEGSRLTVL.

A single count supports this clone. CDR3 region: CASSHLGQNLPSGETQYF. For the CDR3, the DNA is TGTGCCAGCAGTCACCTGGGACAGAACTTGCCCTCCGGCGAGACCCAGTACTTC. The V gene is TRBV27, the J gene TRBJ2-5; 7 positions agree with TRBD1. V was clipped by 5 bases and J by 5 bases; unmatched bases: 20. This CDR3 comprises 18 residues. CDR1 and CDR2 from the germline V gene are MNHEY and SMNVEV (reference sequence).

In regard to this clone: Other DNA sequences in the sample encode the same CDR3. The gene calls are TRBV27 and TRBJ2-7; 8 bases align to TRBD1. The length of the CDR3 is 13 residues. Germline CDR1 and CDR2: MNHEY and SMNVEV (reference sequence). The V gene end was trimmed by 7 bases and the J gene end by 1 base; junction bases not matched to a gene: 3. Written as DNA, the CDR3 is TGTGCCAGCAAACGGACAGGGTCCTACGAGCAGTACTTC. Translated, it gives CASKRTGSYEQYF.

This rearrangement joins TRBV18 to TRBJ1-5; D uncertain. The V and J ends lost 0 bases and 7 bases respectively, with 13 bases between them. CDR3 size: 15 residues. Germline CDR1 KGHSH, CDR2 LQKENI. The CDR3: CASSPPYGFGQPQHF. CDR3 coding DNA: TGTGCCAGCTCACCACCCTACGGGTTCGGGCAGCCCCAGCATTTT.

CDR3: CASSQIREPNYGYTF. The CDR3 DNA is TGTGCCAGCAGTCAAATCAGGGAACCCAACTATGGCTACACCTTC. The rearrangement uses TRBV28 and TRBJ1-2; possible D gene TRBD1, 5 bases. Germline V gene lookup returns CDR1 MDHEN and CDR2 SYDVKM. V lost 5 bases, J lost 2 bases, and 15 bases lay in between. This CDR3 spans 15 amino acids.

The chain uses TRBV21-1 and TRBJ2-7; the D call of TRBD1 is as the table states it, not checked on the DNA. TRBV21-1 is a documented pseudogene. The CDR3 extends over 17 amino acids. CDR3 sequence (DNA): TGTGCCATCCAAGCCCGACAGGGAAGGGGTGACGTTGAAGAGCAGTACTTC. Protein sequence: CAIQARQGRGDVEEQYF.